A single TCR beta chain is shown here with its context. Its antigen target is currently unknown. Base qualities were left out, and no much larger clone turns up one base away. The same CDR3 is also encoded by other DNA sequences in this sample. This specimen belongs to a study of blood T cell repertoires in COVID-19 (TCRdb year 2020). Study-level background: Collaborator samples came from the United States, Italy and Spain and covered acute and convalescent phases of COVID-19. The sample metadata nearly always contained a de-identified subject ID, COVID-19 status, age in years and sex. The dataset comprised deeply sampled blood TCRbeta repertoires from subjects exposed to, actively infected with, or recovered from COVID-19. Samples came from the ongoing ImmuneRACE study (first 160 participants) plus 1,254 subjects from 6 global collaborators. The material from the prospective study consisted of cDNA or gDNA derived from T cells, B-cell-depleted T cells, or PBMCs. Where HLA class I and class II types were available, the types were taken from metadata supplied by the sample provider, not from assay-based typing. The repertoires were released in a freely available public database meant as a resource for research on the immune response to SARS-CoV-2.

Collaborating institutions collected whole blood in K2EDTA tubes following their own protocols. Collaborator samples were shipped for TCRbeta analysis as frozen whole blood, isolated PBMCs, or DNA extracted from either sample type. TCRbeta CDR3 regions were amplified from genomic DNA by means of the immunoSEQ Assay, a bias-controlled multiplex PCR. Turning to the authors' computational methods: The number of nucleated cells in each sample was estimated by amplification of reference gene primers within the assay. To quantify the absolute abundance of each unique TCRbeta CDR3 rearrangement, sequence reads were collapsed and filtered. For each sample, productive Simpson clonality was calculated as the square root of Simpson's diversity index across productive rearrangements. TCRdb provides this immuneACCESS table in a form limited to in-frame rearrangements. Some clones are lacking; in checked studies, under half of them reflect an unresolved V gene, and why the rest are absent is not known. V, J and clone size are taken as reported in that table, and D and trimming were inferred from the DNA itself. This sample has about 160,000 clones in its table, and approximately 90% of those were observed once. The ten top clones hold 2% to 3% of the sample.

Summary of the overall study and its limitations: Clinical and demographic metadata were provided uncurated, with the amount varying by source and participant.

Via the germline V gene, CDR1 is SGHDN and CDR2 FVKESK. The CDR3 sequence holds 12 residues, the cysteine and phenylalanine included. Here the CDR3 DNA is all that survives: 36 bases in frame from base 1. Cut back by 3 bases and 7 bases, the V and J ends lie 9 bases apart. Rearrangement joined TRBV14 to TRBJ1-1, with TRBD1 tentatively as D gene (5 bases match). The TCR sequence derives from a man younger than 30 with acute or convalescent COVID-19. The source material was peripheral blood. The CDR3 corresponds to CASSQQGFEAFF. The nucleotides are TGTGCCAGCAGCCAGCAGGGATTTGAAGCTTTCTTT.